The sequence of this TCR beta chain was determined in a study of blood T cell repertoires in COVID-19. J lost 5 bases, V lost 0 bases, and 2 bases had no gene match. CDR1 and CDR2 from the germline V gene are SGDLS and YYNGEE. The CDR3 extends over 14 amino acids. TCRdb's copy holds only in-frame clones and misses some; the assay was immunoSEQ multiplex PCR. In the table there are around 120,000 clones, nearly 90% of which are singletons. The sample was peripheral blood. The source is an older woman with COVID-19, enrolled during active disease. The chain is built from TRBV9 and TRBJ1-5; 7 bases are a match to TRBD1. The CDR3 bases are TGTGCCAGCAGCGTAGGCAGGGGGGATCAGCCCCAGCATTTT. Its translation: CASSVGRGDQPQHF.